One and the same sample provided the 2 T cell receptor beta chains below, sequenced in a study of tumor-infiltrating lymphocytes in localized non-small cell lung cancer. Sequencing used immunoSEQ multiplex PCR; TCRdb keeps in-frame clones, though not all of them. The sample includes roughly 7,200 clones, 74% of them seen just once. Sequencing was done on a sample of uninvolved lung tissue not adjacent to the tumor. These receptors were taken from a human donor with non-small cell lung cancer.

CDR3: CASSLDTGQGPKEGYTF. The CDR3 coding sequence is TGCGCCAGCAGCTTGGATACGGGACAGGGCCCTAAAGAGGGCTACACCTTC. This chain uses TRBV5-1 with TRBJ1-2; 9 bases align to TRBD1. CDR1 is SGHRS, CDR2 YFSETQ, per germline. The CDR3 is 17 residues long. V was pared by 0 bases and J by 8 bases, with 14 bases of the junction left unmatched. The full variable domain, completed using reference TRBV5-1 and TRBJ1-2, is KAGVTQTPRYLIKTRGQQVTLSCSPISGHRSVSWYQQTPGQGLQFLFEYFSETQRNKGNFPGRFSGRQFSNSRSEMNVSTLELGDSALYLCASSLDTGQGPKEGYTFGSGTRLTVV.

The rearrangement joins TRBV5-1 to TRBJ1-1; no reliable D call. The V gene lost 0 bases and the J gene lost 0 bases, with 6 bases spanning the gap. This CDR3 region has 14 residues. CDR1 is SGHRS, CDR2 YFSETQ, per germline. CDR3 bases: TGCGCCAGCAGCTTGGGGAATATGAACACTGAAGCTTTCTTT. It codes for CASSLGNMNTEAFF.